The 17 T cell receptor beta chains in this list originate from one sample, sequenced in a study of patients and donors after allogeneic stem cell transplantation. TCRdb reprocessed the RT-PCR reads with MiXCR, giving one entry per CDR3 protein. The profile shows fewer than 180,000 distinct CDR3 sequences, roughly two fifths of them singletons. Sequenced sample: blood, either unsorted or a sorted T cell fraction (not recorded which). The receptors were sampled from a human donor who was either an allogeneic HSCT recipient or a stem cell or donor lymphocyte infusion donor (not recorded which). It is not recorded whose cells these are; they may come from a transplant donor.

There are a few counts of this clonotype. This chain connects TRBV12-3 or TRBV12-4 to TRBJ1-2, with unresolved D. V lost 6 bases and J 3 bases, leaving 11 bases between the germline ends. The CDR3 covers 13 residues. The CDR3 coding sequence is TGTGCCAGCAGCCTCGTTCGGCACTATGGCTACACCTTC. Translated, it gives CASSLVRHYGYTF.

The chain uses TRBV20-1 and TRBJ2-2, with TRBD1 matching 8 bases. With 5 bases clipped from V and 5 bases from J, the junction kept 7 bases outside the gene matches. Germline CDR1 and CDR2: DFQATT and SNEGSKA (reference sequence). CDR3 length: 14 residues. The CDR3 loop is CSAHETGGTGELFF. As DNA, the CDR3 is TGCAGTGCTCATGAAACAGGGGGGACCGGGGAGCTGTTTTTT.

Here the CDR3 DNA reads TGTGCCAGCCAGACAGGGAGCCAAGAGACCCAGTACTTC. It is translated as CASQTGSQETQYF. V gene TRBV2 combines with J gene TRBJ2-5, with TRBD1 identical over 7 bases. V lost 8 bases and J lost 1; bases outside the gene matches: 4. The CDR3 is 13 residues long. Per the germline V gene, CDR1 is SNHLY and CDR2 is FYNNEI. The full variable domain, completed using reference TRBV2 and TRBJ2-5, is EPEVTQTPSHQVTQMGQEVILRCVPISNHLYFYWYRQILGQKVEFLVSFYNNEISEKSEIFDDQFSVERPDGSNFTLKIRSTKLEDSAMYFCASQTGSQETQYFGPGTRLLVL.

As to this clonotype: A much larger clone lies a single base off, so this may be a read error. The J gene is TRBJ1-6, the V gene TRBV2; 8 bases match TRBD1. The germline gives CDR1 SNHLY, CDR2 FYNNEI. CDR3 length: 13 amino acids. V lost 6 bases to trimming and J lost 7 bases; unmatched junction nucleotides: 2. The CDR3 DNA sequence: TGTGCCAGCAGGCGGACAGGGAATTCACCCCTCCACTTT. It specifies CASRRTGNSPLHF.

J is TRBJ1-2 and V is TRBV21-1. TRBV21-1 is listed as a pseudogene. The CDR3 consists of 16 residues. CDR3 DNA sequence: TGTGCCAGCTCAAGGGGGCAGGAGGGCCGGGATGGTGGCTACACCTTC. Its protein is CASSRGQEGRDGGYTF.

In regard to this clonotype: An end of the junction differs from the germline gene, which may be a read error. The rearrangement uses TRBV7-7 and TRBJ2-5, with no clear D. This CDR3 region has 13 residues. The germline gives CDR1 SSHAT, CDR2 FNYEAQ (reference sequence). CDR3: CASSTARWETQYF. The CDR3 coding sequence is TGTGCTAGCAGTACTGCTAGATGGGAGACCCAGTACTTC.

The genes are TRBV5-1 and TRBJ1-2; D remains unclear. Between the trimmed V and J ends, which lost 3 bases and 0 bases, there was a span of 9 bases. This CDR3 comprises 14 residues. Germline-derived CDR1 and CDR2 are SGHRS and YFSETQ. In DNA, the CDR3 is TGCGCCAGCAGCTACAAGCACACTAACTATGGCTACACCTTC. Translating it yields CASSYKHTNYGYTF.

The J gene is TRBJ2-1, the V gene TRBV7-9; D is possibly TRBD1 (5 bases). This CDR3 is 15 amino acids long. The germline V gene has CDR1 SEHNR and CDR2 FQNEAQ (reference sequence). V lost 2 bases and J lost 8, with 16 bases in between. DNA of the CDR3: TGTGCCAGCAGCTTATACTTTGGCAGGGCGGATGAGCAGTTCTTC. Amino acids: CASSLYFGRADEQFF.

As concerns this clonotype: The junction differs from germline at one of its ends, possibly a read error. The rearrangement links TRBV7-7 to TRBJ2-5; TRBD1 agrees at 10 bases. The CDR3 totals 15 residues. Looked up from germline, CDR1 is SSHAT and CDR2 is FNYEAQ (reference sequence). This CDR3 reads CASSWGQGKQETQYF. In DNA form, the CDR3 reads TGTGCTAGCAGCTGGGGACAGGGGAAACAAGAGACCCAGTACTTC.

This clonotype was observed at least ten times. V usage is TRBV7-9 and J usage is TRBJ1-2; D ambiguous. Trimming shortened V by 3 bases and J by 6 bases, and 8 bases separated the two germline ends. CDR1 and CDR2 (germline): SEHNR, FQNEAQ (reference sequence). The CDR3 runs to 12 residues. The CDR3 region has the DNA TGTGCCAGCAGCTTTGGGGTGGATGGCTACACCTTC. Its protein is CASSFGVDGYTF. Supplemented by reference TRBV7-9 and TRBJ1-2, the full variable domain reads DTGVSQNPRHKITKRGQNVTFRCDPISEHNRLYWYRQTLGQGPEFLTYFQNEAQLEKSRLLSDRFSAERPKGSFSTLEIQRTEQGDSAMYLCASSFGVDGYTFGSGTRLTVV.

The chain couples TRBV20-1 to TRBJ1-1; 10 nucleotides align to TRBD1. After removal of 7 bases from V and 4 bases from J, the junction contained 3 bases not matched to a gene. Germline loops: CDR1 DFQATT, CDR2 SNEGSKA (reference sequence). This CDR3 contains 12 residues. The CDR3 spells CSGWTGGTEAFF. Written as DNA, the CDR3 is TGCAGTGGGTGGACAGGGGGCACTGAAGCTTTCTTT.

This clonotype was seen ten or more times. The V call is TRBV12-3 or TRBV12-4, the J call TRBJ1-4; no clear D gene. This CDR3 has 14 amino acids. Trimming took 2 bases from V and 2 from J, leaving 6 bases between them. The CDR3 loop is CASSLRATNEKLFF. In DNA form, the CDR3 reads TGTGCCAGCAGTTTAAGAGCGACTAATGAAAAACTGTTTTTT.

This clonotype occurred many times. The chain carries TRBV12-3 or TRBV12-4 and TRBJ1-6; D is unclear. The V and J ends lost 4 bases and 9 bases respectively, with 7 bases between them. The CDR3 contains 12 residues. The CDR3 sequence is CASSSKGSPLHF. DNA of the CDR3: TGTGCCAGCAGTTCAAAGGGTTCACCCCTCCACTTT.

This clonotype was detected a few times. This chain uses TRBV27 with TRBJ1-4; D might be TRBD1 (6 bases). V lost 7 bases to trimming and J lost 7 bases, with 22 bases between them. The germline CDR1 and CDR2 sequences are MNHEY and SMNVEV (reference sequence). The CDR3 length is 16 residues. This CDR3 reads CASTHLLQGGGEKLFF. DNA for the CDR3: TGTGCCAGCACTCATTTGCTACAGGGAGGAGGTGAAAAACTGTTTTTT. The whole variable domain, filled in from reference TRBV27 and TRBJ1-4, reads EAQVTQNPRYLITVTGKKLTVTCSQNMNHEYMSWYRQDPGLGLRQIYYSMNVEVTDKGDVPEGYKVSRKEKRNFPLILESPSPNQTSLYFCASTHLLQGGGEKLFFGSGTQLSVL.

The sample holds a few counts of this clonotype. This chain uses TRBV12-3 or TRBV12-4 with TRBJ1-1; no definite D call. The CDR3 length is 14 residues. Trimming took off 2 bases at V and 0 bases at J, with 7 bases between the two ends. The CDR3 bases are TGTGCCAGCAGTTTAAAGCAGATGAACACTGAAGCTTTCTTT. This encodes CASSLKQMNTEAFF.

This clonotype was observed a handful of times. The chain uses TRBV5-1 and TRBJ2-1; TRBD2 matches at 11 bases. Per germline, CDR1 SGHRS and CDR2 YFSETQ. The trim removed 4 bases at V and 7 bases at J, leaving 13 bases unmatched. The CDR3 contains 17 residues. The CDR3 sequence: CASSPMDSGGARNEQFF. In DNA, the CDR3 is TGCGCCAGCAGCCCGATGGATAGCGGGGGGGCTAGAAATGAGCAGTTCTTC.

The chain couples TRBV28 to TRBJ2-3, with D tentatively TRBD1 (6 bases). The germline V gene has CDR1 MDHEN and CDR2 SYDVKM. V was pared by 9 bases and J by 2 bases, with 15 bases between. The CDR3 is 14 residues long. The CDR3 region has the DNA TGTGCCAGTGGGGGACACCAACTCACAGATACGCAGTATTTT. Amino acid sequence: CASGGHQLTDTQYF.